This T cell receptor (beta chain) was identified in a study of beta chain features in type 1 diabetes. Broader study findings: More deletions and fewer insertions at VDJ junctions were seen in type 1 diabetes patients. Type 1 diabetes patients had moderately but significantly shorter TCRB CDR3s in all four CD4+ subsets.

This CDR3 spans 15 amino acids. V dropped 8 bases and J dropped 7; count of bases not matched to a gene: 13. Germline values: CDR1 MDHEN, CDR2 SYDVKM. Regarding this clone: Its antigen is not identified.

Reverse transcription of all isolated RNA meant that expressed TCRB transcripts were sequenced. The assay was immunoSEQ multiplex PCR, and TCRdb's table has in-frame clones only and misses some. This sample yields 200,000 to 300,000 clones, of which 68% are seen a single time; 0.053% belongs to the top ten. The chain combines TRBV28 with TRBJ2-1; 8 bases are shared with TRBD2. This TCR came from a man aged 25 to 40 in good health. The sample taken for sequencing was naive CD4+ T cells from blood. The CDR3 protein is CASGESGSVGNEQFF. CDR3 nucleotides: TGTGCCAGCGGTGAAAGCGGGAGTGTTGGGAATGAGCAGTTCTTC.